This T cell receptor (beta chain) is from a study of blood T cell repertoires in COVID-19 (dated by TCRdb to the early 2020s). Some background on the complete study: The collaborator samples originated in the United States, Italy and Spain and spanned the acute and convalescent phases of COVID-19. The material from the prospective study consisted of cDNA or gDNA derived from T cells, B-cell-depleted T cells, or PBMCs. Subjects who had been exposed to COVID-19, were actively infected with it, or had recovered from it provided the deeply sampled blood TCRbeta repertoires that made up the dataset. The repertoires were made available in a free public database intended to serve as a resource for research on the immune response to SARS-CoV-2. Samples were obtained from the ongoing ImmuneRACE study (first 160 participants) and from over a thousand subjects provided by 6 global collaborators. Nearly every sample came with metadata listing a de-identified subject ID, COVID-19 status, age in years and sex. Where available, HLA class I and class II types were taken from metadata supplied by the sample provider and were not determined by assay-based typing.

This clone was found a few times. There is no known antigen for this receptor. The input lacks base qualities; no much larger clone sits a single base away. TCRbeta CDR3 regions were amplified from genomic DNA using the immunoSEQ Assay, a bias-controlled multiplex PCR. The original pipeline was this. Nucleated cell counts per sample were estimated from amplification of reference gene primers within the assay. Sequence reads were collapsed and filtered to measure the absolute abundance of every unique TCRbeta CDR3 rearrangement. For each sample, productive Simpson clonality was calculated by taking the square root of Simpson's diversity index across productive rearrangements. TCRdb took over this immuneACCESS table, retaining in-frame rearrangements with V and J assigned. Such tables are incomplete; in checked studies, under half of the missing clones stem from an unresolved V gene, and the remainder is unexplained. V and J calls and clone size are given by that table; D and trimming were obtained from the DNA. The sample yields more than 150,000 clones; less than 90% were counted once. The ten biggest clones cover about 2.4% of the sample.

The paper's findings and limits, for the study overall: The quantity of clinical and demographic metadata differed by source and by participant and was supplied without curation.

The collaborating institutions used their own protocols to collect whole blood in K2EDTA tubes. For TCRbeta analysis, collaborator samples were shipped as frozen whole blood, as isolated PBMCs, or as DNA extracted from either sample type. Sequenced sample: peripheral blood. This sequence was found in a woman aged 65 to 85 with acute or convalescent COVID-19.

This receptor has the CDR3 CASSPTMPGVYGYTF. The DNA is as follows: TGTGCCAGCAGTCCGACTATGCCAGGGGTCTATGGCTACACCTTC. Recombination linked TRBV7-9 to TRBJ1-2; D gene: possibly TRBD1, on 6 matching bases. The CDR3, cysteine through phenylalanine, is 15 amino acids long. Just CDR3 DNA is preserved here, 45 bases in frame from base 1. V is pared back by 6 bases and J by 4 bases, with 18 bases lying between the germline termini. CDR1 and CDR2, looked up from the germline V gene (reference sequence), are SEHNR and FQNEAQ.